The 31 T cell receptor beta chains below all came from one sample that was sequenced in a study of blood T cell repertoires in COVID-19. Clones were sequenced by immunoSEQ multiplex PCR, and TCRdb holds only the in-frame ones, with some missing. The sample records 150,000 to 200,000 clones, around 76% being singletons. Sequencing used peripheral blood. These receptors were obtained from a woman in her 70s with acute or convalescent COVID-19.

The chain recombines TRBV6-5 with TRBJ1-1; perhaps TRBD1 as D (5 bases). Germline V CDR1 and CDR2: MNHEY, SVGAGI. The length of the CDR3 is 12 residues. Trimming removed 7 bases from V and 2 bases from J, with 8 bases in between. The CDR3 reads CASTGDNTEAFF. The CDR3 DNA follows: TGTGCCAGCACGGGGGATAACACTGAAGCTTTCTTT.

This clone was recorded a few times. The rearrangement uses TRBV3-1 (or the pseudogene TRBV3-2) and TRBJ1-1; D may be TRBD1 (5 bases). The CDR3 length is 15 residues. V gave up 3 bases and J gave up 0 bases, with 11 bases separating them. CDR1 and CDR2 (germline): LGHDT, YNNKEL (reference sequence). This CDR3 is CASSHAGPMNTEAFF. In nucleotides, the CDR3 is TGTGCCAGCAGCCACGCAGGGCCTATGAACACTGAAGCTTTCTTT.

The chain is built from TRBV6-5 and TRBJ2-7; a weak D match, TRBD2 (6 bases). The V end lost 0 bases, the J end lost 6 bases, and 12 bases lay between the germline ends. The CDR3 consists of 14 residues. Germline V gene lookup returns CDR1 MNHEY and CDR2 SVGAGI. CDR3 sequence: CASSYSGGVGEQYF. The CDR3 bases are TGTGCCAGCAGTTACTCGGGGGGAGTCGGCGAGCAGTACTTC.

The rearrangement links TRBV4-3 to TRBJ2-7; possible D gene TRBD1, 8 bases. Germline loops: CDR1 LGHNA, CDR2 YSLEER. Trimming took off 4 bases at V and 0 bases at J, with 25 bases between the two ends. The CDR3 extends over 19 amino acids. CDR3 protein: CASSRDLTGQVAGSYEQYF. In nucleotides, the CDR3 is TGCGCCAGCAGCCGAGATCTTACGGGACAGGTAGCGGGCTCCTACGAGCAGTACTTC.

CDR3 sequence reads: CASQAEGGSGGGDEKLFF. CDR3 coding DNA: TGTGCCTCACAGGCGGAAGGTGGGTCGGGAGGCGGCGATGAAAAACTGTTTTTT. The chain couples TRBV10-3 to TRBJ1-4, with a weak D call TRBD1 (5 bases). Germline V gene sequence: CDR1 ENHRY, CDR2 SYGVKD. Trimming removed 11 bases from V and 6 bases from J, with 31 bases in between. CDR3 length equals 18 residues.

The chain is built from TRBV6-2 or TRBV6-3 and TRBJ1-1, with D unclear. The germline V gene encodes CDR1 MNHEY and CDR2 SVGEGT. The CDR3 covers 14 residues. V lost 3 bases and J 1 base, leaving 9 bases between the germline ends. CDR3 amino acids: CASSYKRANTEAFF. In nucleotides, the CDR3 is TGTGCCAGCAGTTATAAGCGGGCGAACACTGAAGCTTTCTTT.

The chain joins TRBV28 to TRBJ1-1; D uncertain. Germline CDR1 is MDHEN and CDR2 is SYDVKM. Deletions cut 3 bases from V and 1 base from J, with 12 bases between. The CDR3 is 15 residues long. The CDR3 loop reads CASSLPGNGNTEAFF. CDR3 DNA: TGTGCCAGCAGTTTGCCGGGGAATGGGAACACTGAAGCTTTCTTT.

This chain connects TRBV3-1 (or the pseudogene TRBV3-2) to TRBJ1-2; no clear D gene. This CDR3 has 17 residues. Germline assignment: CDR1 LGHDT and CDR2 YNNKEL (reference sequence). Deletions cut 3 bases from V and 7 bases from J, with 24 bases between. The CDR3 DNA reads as TGTGCCAGCAGCCAGGCCGTTGGCAGACTAATATCGGGTGGCTACACCTTC. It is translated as CASSQAVGRLISGGYTF.

The CDR3 DNA sequence: TGTGCCTGGAAGGGGAGGCCTACCTACAATGAGCAGTTCTTC. Protein sequence: CAWKGRPTYNEQFF. The chain joins TRBV30 to TRBJ2-1, with D possibly matching TRBD2 (6 bases). With 4 bases removed from V and 2 bases from J, the gap between germline ends came to 12 bases. The CDR3 loop spans 14 amino acids. CDR1 and CDR2 from the germline V gene are GTSNPN and SVGIG (reference sequence).

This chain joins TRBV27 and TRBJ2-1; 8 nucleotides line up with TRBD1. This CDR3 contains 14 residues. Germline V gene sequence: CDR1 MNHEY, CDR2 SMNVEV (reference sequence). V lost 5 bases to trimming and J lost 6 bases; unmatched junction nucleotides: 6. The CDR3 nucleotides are TGTGCCAGCAGTCCCGGGACAGGTCGCAATGAGCAGTTCTTC. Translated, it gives CASSPGTGRNEQFF.

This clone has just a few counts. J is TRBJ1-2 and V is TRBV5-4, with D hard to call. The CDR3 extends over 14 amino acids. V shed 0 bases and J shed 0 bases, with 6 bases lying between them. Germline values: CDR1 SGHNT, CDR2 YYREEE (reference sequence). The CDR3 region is CASSLVQTNYGYTF. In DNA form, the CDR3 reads TGTGCCAGCAGCTTGGTTCAGACTAACTATGGCTACACCTTC.

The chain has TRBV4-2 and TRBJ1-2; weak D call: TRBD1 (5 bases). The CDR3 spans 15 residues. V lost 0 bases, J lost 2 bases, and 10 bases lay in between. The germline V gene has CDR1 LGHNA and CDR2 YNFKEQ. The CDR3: CASSQEGGGNYGYTF. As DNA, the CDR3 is TGTGCCAGCAGCCAAGAGGGCGGGGGGAACTATGGCTACACCTTC.

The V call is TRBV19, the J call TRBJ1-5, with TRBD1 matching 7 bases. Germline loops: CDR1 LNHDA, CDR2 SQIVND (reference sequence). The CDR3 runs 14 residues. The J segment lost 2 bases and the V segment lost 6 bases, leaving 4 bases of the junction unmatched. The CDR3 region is CASSNTGGNQPQHF. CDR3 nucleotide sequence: TGTGCCAGTAGCAATACAGGGGGCAATCAGCCCCAGCATTTT.

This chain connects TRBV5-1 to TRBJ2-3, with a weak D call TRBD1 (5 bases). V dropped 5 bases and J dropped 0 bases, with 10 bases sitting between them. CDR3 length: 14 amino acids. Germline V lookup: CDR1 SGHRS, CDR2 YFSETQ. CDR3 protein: CASSKQASTDTQYF. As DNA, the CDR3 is TGCGCCAGCAGTAAACAGGCTAGCACAGATACGCAGTATTTT.

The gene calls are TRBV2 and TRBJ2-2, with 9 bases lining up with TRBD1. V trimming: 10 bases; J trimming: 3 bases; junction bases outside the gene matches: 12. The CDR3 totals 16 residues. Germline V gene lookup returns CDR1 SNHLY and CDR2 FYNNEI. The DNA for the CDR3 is TGTGCCACCCGATCCTTGTGGACAGGGGACACCGGGGAGCTGTTTTTT. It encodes CATRSLWTGDTGELFF.

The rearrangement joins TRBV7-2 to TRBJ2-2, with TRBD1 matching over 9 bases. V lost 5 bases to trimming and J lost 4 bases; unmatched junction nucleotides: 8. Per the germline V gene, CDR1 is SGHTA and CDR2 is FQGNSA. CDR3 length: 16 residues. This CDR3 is CASSAPGQGSTGELFF. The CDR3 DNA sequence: TGTGCCAGCAGCGCTCCGGGACAGGGTTCCACCGGGGAGCTGTTTTTT.

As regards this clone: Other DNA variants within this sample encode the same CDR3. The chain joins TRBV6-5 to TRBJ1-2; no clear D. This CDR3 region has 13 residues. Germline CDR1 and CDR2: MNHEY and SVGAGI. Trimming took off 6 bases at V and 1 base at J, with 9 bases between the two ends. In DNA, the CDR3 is TGTGCCAGCAGAAGGAGTGGTAACTATGGCTACACCTTC. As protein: CASRRSGNYGYTF.

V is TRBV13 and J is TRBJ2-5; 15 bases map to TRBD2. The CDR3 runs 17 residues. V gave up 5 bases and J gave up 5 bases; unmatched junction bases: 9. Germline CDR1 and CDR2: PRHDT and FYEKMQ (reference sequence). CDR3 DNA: TGTGCCAGCAGCACCCGGACTAGCGGGAGGGCCGGGGAGACCCAGTACTTC. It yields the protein CASSTRTSGRAGETQYF.

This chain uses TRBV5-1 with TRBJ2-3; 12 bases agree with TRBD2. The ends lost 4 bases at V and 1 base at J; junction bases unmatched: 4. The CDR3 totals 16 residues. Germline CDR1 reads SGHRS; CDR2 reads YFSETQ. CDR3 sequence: CASSIGTSGRTDTQYF. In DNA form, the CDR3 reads TGCGCCAGCAGCATAGGGACTAGCGGGCGCACAGATACGCAGTATTTT. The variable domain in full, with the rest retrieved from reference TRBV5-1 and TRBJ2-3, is KAGVTQTPRYLIKTRGQQVTLSCSPISGHRSVSWYQQTPGQGLQFLFEYFSETQRNKGNFPGRFSGRQFSNSRSEMNVSTLELGDSALYLCASSIGTSGRTDTQYFGPGTRLTVL.

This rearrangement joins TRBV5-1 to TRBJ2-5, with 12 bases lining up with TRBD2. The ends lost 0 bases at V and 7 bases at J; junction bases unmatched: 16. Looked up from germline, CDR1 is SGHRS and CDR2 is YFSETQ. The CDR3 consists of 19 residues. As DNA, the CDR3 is TGCGCCAGCAGCTTGGCTCTGGGCCTAGCGGGGGGGACGAGCAGGACCCAGTACTTC. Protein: CASSLALGLAGGTSRTQYF.

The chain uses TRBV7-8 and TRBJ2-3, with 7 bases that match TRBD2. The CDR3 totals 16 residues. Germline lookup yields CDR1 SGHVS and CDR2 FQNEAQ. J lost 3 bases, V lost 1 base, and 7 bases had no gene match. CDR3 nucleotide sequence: TGTGCCAGCAGCTTAGGAAGCCCTAGCGGAACAGATACGCAGTATTTT. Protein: CASSLGSPSGTDTQYF.

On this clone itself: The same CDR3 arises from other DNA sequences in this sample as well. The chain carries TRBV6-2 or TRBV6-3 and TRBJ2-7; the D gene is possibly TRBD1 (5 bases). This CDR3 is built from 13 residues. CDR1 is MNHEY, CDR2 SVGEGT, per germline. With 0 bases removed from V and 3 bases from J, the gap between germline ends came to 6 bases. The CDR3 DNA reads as TGTGCCAGCAGTTACTCGCAGGGCTACGAGCAGTACTTC. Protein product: CASSYSQGYEQYF.

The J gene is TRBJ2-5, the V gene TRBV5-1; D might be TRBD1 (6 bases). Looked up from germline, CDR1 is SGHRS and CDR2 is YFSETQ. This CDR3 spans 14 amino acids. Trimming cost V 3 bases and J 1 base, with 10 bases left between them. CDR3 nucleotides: TGCGCCAGCAGCTACCAGGGGATCCAAGAGACCCAGTACTTC. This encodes CASSYQGIQETQYF.

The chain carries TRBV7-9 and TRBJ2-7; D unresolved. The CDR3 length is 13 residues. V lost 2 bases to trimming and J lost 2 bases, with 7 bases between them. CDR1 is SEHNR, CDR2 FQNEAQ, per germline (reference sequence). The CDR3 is CASSLTQTYEQYF. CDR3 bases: TGTGCCAGCAGCTTAACCCAGACCTACGAGCAGTACTTC. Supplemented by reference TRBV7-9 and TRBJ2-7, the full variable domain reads DTGVSQNPRHKITKRGQNVTFRCDPISEHNRLYWYRQTLGQGPEFLTYFQNEAQLEKSRLLSDRFSAERPKGSFSTLEIQRTEQGDSAMYLCASSLTQTYEQYFGPGTRLTVT.

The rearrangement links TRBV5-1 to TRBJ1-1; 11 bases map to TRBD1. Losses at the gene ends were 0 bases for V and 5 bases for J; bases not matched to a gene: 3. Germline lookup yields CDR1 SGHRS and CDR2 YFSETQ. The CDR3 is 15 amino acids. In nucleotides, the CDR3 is TGCGCCAGCAGCTTGGCCGGGGACAGGGGGACTGAAGCTTTCTTT. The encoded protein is CASSLAGDRGTEAFF. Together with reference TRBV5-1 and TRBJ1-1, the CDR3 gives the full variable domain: KAGVTQTPRYLIKTRGQQVTLSCSPISGHRSVSWYQQTPGQGLQFLFEYFSETQRNKGNFPGRFSGRQFSNSRSEMNVSTLELGDSALYLCASSLAGDRGTEAFFGQGTRLTVV.

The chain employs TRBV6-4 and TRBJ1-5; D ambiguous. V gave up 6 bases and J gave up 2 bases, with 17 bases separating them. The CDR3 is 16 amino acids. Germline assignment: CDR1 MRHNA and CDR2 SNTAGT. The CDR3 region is CASSNPGCWGNQPQHF. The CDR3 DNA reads TGTGCCAGCAGCAACCCCGGGTGTTGGGGCAATCAGCCCCAGCATTTT.

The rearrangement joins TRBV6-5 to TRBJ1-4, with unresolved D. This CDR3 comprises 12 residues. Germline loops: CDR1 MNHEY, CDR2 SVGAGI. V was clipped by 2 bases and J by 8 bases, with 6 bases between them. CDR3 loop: CASSYSGEKLFF. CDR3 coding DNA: TGTGCCAGCAGTTACAGTGGCGAAAAACTGTTTTTT.

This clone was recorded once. CDR3 nucleotides: TGTGCCAGCAGTGAACGGGAGCTTCTTAGCACCGGGGAGCTGTTTTTT. It translates to CASSERELLSTGELFF. The rearrangement joins TRBV2 to TRBJ2-2; tentative D call: TRBD2 (6 bases). Trimming left V 2 bases short and J 4 bases short, with 14 bases between. Germline V lookup: CDR1 SNHLY, CDR2 FYNNEI. CDR3 length: 16 amino acids.

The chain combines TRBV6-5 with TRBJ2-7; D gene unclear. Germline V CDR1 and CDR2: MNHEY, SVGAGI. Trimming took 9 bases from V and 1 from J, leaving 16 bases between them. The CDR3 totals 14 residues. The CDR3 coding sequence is TGTGCCAGTGAGCGAGACTCGAATTCCTACGAGCAGTACTTC. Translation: CASERDSNSYEQYF.

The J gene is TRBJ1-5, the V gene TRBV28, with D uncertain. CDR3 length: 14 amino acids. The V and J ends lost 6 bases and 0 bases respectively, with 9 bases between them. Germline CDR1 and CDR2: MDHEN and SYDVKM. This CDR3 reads CASRGGISNQPQHF. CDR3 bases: TGTGCCAGCAGAGGCGGTATTAGCAATCAGCCCCAGCATTTT.

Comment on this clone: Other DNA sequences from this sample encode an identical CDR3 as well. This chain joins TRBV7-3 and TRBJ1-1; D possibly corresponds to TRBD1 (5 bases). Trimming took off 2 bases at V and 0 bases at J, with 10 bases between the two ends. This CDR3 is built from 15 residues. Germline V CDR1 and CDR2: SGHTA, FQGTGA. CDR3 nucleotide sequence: TGTGCCAGCAGCTTAGGGGGAGGGTTGAACACTGAAGCTTTCTTT. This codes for CASSLGGGLNTEAFF.